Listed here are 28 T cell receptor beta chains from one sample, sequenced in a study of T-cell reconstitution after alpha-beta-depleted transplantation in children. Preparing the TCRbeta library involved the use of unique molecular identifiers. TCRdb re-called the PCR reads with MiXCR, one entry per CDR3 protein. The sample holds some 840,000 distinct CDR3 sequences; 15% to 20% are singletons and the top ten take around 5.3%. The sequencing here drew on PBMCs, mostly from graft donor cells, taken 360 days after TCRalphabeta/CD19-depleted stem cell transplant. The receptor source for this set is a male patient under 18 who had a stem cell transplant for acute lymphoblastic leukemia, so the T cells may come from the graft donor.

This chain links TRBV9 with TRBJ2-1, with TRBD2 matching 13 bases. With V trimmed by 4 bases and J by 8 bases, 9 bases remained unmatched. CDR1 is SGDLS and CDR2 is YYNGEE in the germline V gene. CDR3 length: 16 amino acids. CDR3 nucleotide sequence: TGTGCCAGCAGCTCCCGACTAGCGGGAGGAGTGGATGAGCAGTTCTTC. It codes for CASSSRLAGGVDEQFF.

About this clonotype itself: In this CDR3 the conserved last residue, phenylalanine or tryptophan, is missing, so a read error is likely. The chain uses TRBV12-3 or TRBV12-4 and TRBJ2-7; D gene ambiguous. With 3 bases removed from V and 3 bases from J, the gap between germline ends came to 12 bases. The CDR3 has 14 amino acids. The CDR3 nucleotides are TGTGCCAGCAGTTTCCTGGTTAGCAGCTACGAGCAGTACTTG. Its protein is CASSFLVSSYEQYL.

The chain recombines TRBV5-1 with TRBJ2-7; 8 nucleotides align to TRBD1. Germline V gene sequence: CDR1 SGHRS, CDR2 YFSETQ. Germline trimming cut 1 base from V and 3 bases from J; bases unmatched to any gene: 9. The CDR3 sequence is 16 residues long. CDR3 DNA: TGCGCCAGCAGCTTGCCGCCTGACAGGGGAGGCTACGAGCAGTACTTC. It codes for CASSLPPDRGGYEQYF.

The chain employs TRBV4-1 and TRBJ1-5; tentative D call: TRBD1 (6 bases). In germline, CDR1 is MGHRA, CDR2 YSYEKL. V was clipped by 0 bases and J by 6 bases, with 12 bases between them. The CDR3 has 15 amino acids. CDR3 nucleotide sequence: TGCGCCAGCAGCCAAGAAAGCCGGGACACTCAGCCCCAGCATTTT. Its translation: CASSQESRDTQPQHF.

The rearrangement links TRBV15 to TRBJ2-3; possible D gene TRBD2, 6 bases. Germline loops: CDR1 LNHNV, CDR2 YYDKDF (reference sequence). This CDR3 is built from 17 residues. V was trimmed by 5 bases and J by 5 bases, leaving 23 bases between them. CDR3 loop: CATSPIPSAIGVDTQYF. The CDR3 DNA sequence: TGTGCCACCAGCCCTATCCCTAGCGCCATAGGAGTAGATACGCAGTATTTT.

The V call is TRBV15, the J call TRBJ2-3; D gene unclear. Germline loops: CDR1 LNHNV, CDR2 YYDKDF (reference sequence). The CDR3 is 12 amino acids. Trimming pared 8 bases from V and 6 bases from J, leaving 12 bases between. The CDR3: CATGLSWDTQYF. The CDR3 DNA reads TGTGCCACCGGATTATCGTGGGATACGCAGTATTTT.

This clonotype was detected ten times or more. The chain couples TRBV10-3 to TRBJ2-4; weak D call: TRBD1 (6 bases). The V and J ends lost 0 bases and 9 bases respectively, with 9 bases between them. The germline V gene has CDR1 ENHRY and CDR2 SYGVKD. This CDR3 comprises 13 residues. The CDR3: CAISESQGLIQYF. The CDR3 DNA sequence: TGTGCCATCAGTGAGTCACAGGGTCTCATTCAGTACTTC.

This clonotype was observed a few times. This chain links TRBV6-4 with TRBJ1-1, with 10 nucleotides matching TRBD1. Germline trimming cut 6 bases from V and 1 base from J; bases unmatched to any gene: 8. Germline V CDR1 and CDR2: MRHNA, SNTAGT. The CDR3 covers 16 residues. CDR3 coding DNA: TGTGCCAGCAGCCAAGGGACAGGGGTGCCGAACACTGAAGCTTTCTTT. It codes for CASSQGTGVPNTEAFF.

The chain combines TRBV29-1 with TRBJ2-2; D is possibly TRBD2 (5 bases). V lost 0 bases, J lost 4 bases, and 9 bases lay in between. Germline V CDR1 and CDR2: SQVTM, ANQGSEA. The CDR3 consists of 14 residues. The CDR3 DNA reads TGCAGCGTTGAAGATCAGGACTCCACCGGGGAGCTGTTTTTT. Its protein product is CSVEDQDSTGELFF.

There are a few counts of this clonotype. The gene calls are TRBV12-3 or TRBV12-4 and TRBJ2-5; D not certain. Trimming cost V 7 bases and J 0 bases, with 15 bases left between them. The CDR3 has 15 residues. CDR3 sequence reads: CASTARARHQETQYF. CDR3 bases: TGTGCCAGCACCGCTCGGGCGCGGCACCAAGAGACCCAGTACTTC.

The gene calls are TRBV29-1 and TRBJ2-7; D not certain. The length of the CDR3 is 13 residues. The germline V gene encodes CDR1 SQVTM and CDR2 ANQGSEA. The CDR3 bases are TGCGCTTCGCCGGGTTTGCGGACCTGCGAGCAGTACTTC. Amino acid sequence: CASPGLRTCEQYF.

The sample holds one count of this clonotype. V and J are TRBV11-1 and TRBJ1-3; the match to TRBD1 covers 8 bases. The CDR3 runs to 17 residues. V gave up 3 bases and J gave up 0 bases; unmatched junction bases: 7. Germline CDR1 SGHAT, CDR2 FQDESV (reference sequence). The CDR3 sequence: CASSLYGQGSSGNTIYF. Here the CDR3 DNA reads TGTGCCAGCAGCTTGTACGGACAGGGAAGCTCTGGAAACACCATATATTTT.

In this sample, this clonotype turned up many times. The CDR3 protein is CASSRYRGSQETQYF. In nucleotides, the CDR3 is TGTGCCAGCAGCAGATACAGGGGGAGCCAAGAGACCCAGTACTTC. The chain carries TRBV7-9 and TRBJ2-5; TRBD1 aligns across 8 bases. The CDR3 loop spans 15 amino acids. The V gene end was trimmed by 5 bases and the J gene end by 1 base; junction bases not matched to a gene: 6. Looked up from germline, CDR1 is SEHNR and CDR2 is FQNEAQ (reference sequence).

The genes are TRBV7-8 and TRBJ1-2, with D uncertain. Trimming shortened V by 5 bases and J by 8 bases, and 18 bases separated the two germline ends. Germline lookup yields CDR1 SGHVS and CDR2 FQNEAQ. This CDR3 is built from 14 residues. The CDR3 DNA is TGTGCCAGCAGCCCGAGAATCCAGGTGGGCGGCTACACCTTC. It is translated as CASSPRIQVGGYTF.

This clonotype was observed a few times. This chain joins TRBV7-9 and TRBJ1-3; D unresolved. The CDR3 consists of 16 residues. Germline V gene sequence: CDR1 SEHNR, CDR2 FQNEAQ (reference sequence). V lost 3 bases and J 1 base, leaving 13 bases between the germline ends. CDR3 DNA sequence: TGTGCCAGCAGCTTTCCGAGGCCCAAATCTGGAAACACCATATATTTT. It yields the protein CASSFPRPKSGNTIYF. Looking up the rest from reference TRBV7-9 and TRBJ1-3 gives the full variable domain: DTGVSQNPRHKITKRGQNVTFRCDPISEHNRLYWYRQTLGQGPEFLTYFQNEAQLEKSRLLSDRFSAERPKGSFSTLEIQRTEQGDSAMYLCASSFPRPKSGNTIYFGEGSWLTVV.

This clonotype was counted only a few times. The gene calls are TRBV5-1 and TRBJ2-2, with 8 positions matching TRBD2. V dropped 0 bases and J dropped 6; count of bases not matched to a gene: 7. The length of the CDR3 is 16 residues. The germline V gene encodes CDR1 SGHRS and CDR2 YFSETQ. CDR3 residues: CASSLAQREIAGELFF. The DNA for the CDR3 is TGCGCCAGCAGCTTGGCCCAGCGGGAGATAGCCGGGGAGCTGTTTTTT.

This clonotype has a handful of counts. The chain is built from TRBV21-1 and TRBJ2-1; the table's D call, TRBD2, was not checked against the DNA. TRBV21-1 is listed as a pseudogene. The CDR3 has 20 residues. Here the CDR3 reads CASSTTGTSGRSKLRDEQFF. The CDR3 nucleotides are TGTGCCAGCAGCACCACCGGGACTAGCGGGAGGTCTAAACTCCGCGATGAGCAGTTCTTC.

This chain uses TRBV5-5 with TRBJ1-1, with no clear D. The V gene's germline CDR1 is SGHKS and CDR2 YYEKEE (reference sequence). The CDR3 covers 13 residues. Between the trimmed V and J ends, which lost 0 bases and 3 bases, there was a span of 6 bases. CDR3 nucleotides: TGTGCCAGCAGCTTGGGTGCCTACACTGAAGCTTTCTTT. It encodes CASSLGAYTEAFF.

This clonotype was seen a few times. Here the CDR3 reads CASSPVKRESYEQYF. The CDR3 DNA follows: TGTGCCAGCTCACCAGTGAAGCGGGAGTCCTACGAGCAGTACTTC. The chain combines TRBV18 with TRBJ2-7; TRBD2 matches at 8 bases. After removal of 2 bases from V and 1 base from J, the junction contained 4 bases not matched to a gene. The CDR3 loop spans 15 amino acids. Germline lookup yields CDR1 KGHSH and CDR2 LQKENI.

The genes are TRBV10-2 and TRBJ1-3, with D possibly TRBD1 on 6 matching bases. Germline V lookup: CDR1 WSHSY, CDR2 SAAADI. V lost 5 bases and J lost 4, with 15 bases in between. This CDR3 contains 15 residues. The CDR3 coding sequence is TGCGCCAGCAGTAAACAACAGGGAATCGGAAACACCATATATTTT. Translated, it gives CASSKQQGIGNTIYF.

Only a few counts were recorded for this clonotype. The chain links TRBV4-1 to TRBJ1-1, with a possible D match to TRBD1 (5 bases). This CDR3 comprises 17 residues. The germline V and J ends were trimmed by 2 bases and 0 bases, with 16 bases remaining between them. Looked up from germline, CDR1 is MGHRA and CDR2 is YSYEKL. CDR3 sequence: CASSQRGRAGMNTEAFF. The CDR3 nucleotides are TGCGCCAGCAGCCAACGCGGGAGGGCAGGGATGAACACTGAAGCTTTCTTT.

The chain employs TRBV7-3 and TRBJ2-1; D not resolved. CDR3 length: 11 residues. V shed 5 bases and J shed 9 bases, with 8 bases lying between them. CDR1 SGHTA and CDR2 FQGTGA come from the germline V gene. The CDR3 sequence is CASSDTAEQFF. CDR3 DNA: TGTGCCAGCAGCGATACTGCTGAGCAGTTCTTC.

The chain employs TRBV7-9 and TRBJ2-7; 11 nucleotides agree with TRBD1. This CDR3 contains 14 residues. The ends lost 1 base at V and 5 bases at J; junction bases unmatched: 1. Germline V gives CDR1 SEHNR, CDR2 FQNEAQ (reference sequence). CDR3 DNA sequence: TGTGCCAGCAGCTTAGGGACAGGGGGCAACGAGCAGTACTTC. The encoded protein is CASSLGTGGNEQYF.

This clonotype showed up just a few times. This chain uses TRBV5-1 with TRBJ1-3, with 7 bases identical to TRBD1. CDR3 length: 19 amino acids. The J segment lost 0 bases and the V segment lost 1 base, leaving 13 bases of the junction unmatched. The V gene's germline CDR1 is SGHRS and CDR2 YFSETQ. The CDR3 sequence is CASSLMGQFPLSSGNTIYF. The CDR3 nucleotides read TGCGCCAGCAGCTTGATGGGACAGTTTCCCCTAAGCTCTGGAAACACCATATATTTT. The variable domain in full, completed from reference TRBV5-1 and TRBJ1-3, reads KAGVTQTPRYLIKTRGQQVTLSCSPISGHRSVSWYQQTPGQGLQFLFEYFSETQRNKGNFPGRFSGRQFSNSRSEMNVSTLELGDSALYLCASSLMGQFPLSSGNTIYFGEGSWLTVV.

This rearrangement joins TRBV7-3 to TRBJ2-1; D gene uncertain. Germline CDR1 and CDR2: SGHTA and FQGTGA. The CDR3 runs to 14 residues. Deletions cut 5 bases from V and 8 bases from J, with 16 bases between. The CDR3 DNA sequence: TGTGCCAGCAGCCCGGATCGACCGCGCGATGAGCAGTTCTTC. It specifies CASSPDRPRDEQFF.

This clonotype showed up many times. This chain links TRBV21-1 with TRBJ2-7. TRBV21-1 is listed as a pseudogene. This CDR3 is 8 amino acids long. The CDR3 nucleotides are TGTGCCAGCAGTTTGGAGTACTTC. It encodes CASSLEYF.

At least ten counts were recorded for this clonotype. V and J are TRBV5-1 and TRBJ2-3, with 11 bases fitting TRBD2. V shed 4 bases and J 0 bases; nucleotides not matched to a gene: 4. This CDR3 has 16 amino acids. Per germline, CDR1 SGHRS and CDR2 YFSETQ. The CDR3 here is CASSQTSGTSTDTQYF. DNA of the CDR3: TGCGCCAGCAGCCAGACTAGCGGGACTAGCACAGATACGCAGTATTTT.

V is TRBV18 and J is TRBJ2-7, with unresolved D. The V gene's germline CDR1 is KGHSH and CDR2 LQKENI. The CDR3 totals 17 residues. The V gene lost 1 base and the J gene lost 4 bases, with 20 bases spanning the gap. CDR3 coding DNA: TGTGCCAGCTCACCACTCCCCCCAAGAAAGGAGATGTACGAGCAGTACTTC. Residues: CASSPLPPRKEMYEQYF.